A selection of T cell receptor beta chains follows, all from one sample in a study of OX40 agonist ivuxolimab in advanced cancers. TCRdb keeps only in-frame clones here, not all; method: immunoSEQ multiplex PCR. The table lists about 76,000 clones, 85% of them singletons. The sample consisted of CD4+ or CD8+ T cells sorted from blood, taken in a trial of the OX40 agonist ivuxolimab. The source of these receptors is an adult with an advanced solid tumor such as melanoma, head and neck, liver or kidney cancer. CDR3s include the opening cysteine and the closing phenylalanine or tryptophan. The D gene is left open where the match is weak. Size tells how often a clone was seen (once, few, many) or the class of an expanded clone, and some rows leave it out.

D: -; V: TRBV6-1; length: 12; J: TRBJ1-3; size: -; CDR3: CASSHAVNTIYF; DNA: TGTGCCAGCAGCCACGCAGTAAACACCATATATTTT
D: -; V: TRBV7-2; length: 14; J: TRBJ1-1; size: -; CDR3: CASSSQEGRTEAFF; DNA: TGTGCCAGCAGCTCACAGGAGGGAAGGACTGAAGCTTTCTTT
D: -; V: TRBV19; length: 13; J: TRBJ2-5; size: -; CDR3: CASSISSTETQYF; DNA: TGTGCCAGTAGTATATCGAGCACGGAGACCCAGTACTTC
D: -; V: TRBV20-1; length: 11; J: TRBJ2-1; size: -; CDR3: CSADLWHEQFF; DNA: TGCAGTGCTGATTTATGGCATGAGCAGTTCTTC
D: -; V: TRBV5-4; length: 13; J: TRBJ1-2; size: -; CDR3: CASSFGAGDGYTF; DNA: TGTGCCAGCAGCTTCGGAGCAGGGGATGGCTACACCTTC
D: -; V: TRBV7-2; length: 17; J: TRBJ1-5; size: -; CDR3: CASSLVAGGNGNQPQHF; DNA: TGTGCCAGCAGCTTAGTCGCCGGGGGCAATGGCAATCAGCCCCAGCATTTT
D: -; V: TRBV7-3; length: 13; J: TRBJ1-2; size: -; CDR3: CASSPHGGYGYTF; DNA: TGTGCCAGCAGCCCCCACGGGGGATATGGCTACACCTTC
D: TRBD1; V: TRBV6-5; length: 14; J: TRBJ1-2; size: -; CDR3: CASSSRPGGYGYTF; DNA: TGTGCCAGCAGTTCTCGGCCAGGGGGCTATGGCTACACCTTC
D: TRBD2; V: TRBV19; length: 17; J: TRBJ2-1; size: -; CDR3: CASSAVLAGGLYNEQFF; DNA: TGTGCCAGTAGTGCGGTTCTTGCGGGGGGGCTCTACAATGAGCAGTTCTTC
D: TRBD1; V: TRBV6-5; length: 15; J: TRBJ1-6; size: -; CDR3: CASSYSGDRGSPLHF; DNA: TGTGCCAGCAGTTACTCCGGGGACAGGGGCTCACCCCTCCACTTT
D: TRBD1; V: TRBV14; length: 13; J: TRBJ2-1; size: -; CDR3: CASRLTGVNEQFF; DNA: TGTGCCAGCAGGTTGACAGGGGTTAATGAGCAGTTCTTC
D: -; V: TRBV4-1; length: 16; J: TRBJ2-1; size: -; CDR3: CASSQGGAGSYNEQFF; DNA: TGCGCCAGCAGCCAAGGAGGGGCGGGATCCTACAATGAGCAGTTCTTC
D: TRBD1; V: TRBV18; length: 20; J: TRBJ1-5; size: few; CDR3: CASTTPVGQGISNGNQPQHF; DNA: TGTGCCAGCACCACGCCCGTGGGACAGGGGATATCCAACGGCAATCAGCCCCAGCATTTT
D: -; V: TRBV5-4; length: 14; J: TRBJ1-1; size: few; CDR3: CASSSNAGYTEAFF; DNA: TGTGCCAGCAGCTCAAATGCGGGTTACACTGAAGCTTTCTTT
D: -; V: TRBV14; length: 16; J: TRBJ2-5; size: -; CDR3: CASSHRPTALQETQYF; DNA: TGTGCCAGCAGCCACCGACCGACGGCTTTACAAGAGACCCAGTACTTC
D: -; V: TRBV11-3; length: 15; J: TRBJ2-2; size: -; CDR3: CASSPRSARGGELFF; DNA: TGTGCCAGCAGCCCCAGATCCGCAAGAGGCGGGGAGCTGTTTTTT
D: TRBD2; V: TRBV19; length: 16; J: TRBJ2-5; size: -; CDR3: CASSPPLAGGGETQYF; DNA: TGTGCCAGTAGTCCCCCACTAGCGGGAGGAGGAGAGACCCAGTACTTC
D: -; V: TRBV9; length: 16; J: TRBJ2-5; size: -; CDR3: CASSVGGLEGRETQYF; DNA: TGTGCCAGCAGCGTAGGGGGCCTTGAGGGGAGGGAGACCCAGTACTTC
D: -; V: TRBV16; length: 14; J: TRBJ2-5; size: -; CDR3: CASSQSPDQETQYF; DNA: TGTGCCAGCAGCCAATCGCCAGACCAAGAGACCCAGTACTTC
D: -; V: TRBV6-1; length: 12; J: TRBJ1-2; size: -; CDR3: CASSEIEGSYTF; DNA: TGTGCCAGCAGTGAAATTGAAGGGAGCTACACCTTC
D: -; V: TRBV29-1; length: 13; J: TRBJ1-2; size: -; CDR3: CSVPSSTVYGYTF; DNA: TGCAGCGTACCCTCTTCGACAGTCTATGGCTACACCTTC
D: TRBD1; V: TRBV6-4; length: 16; J: TRBJ1-2; size: -; CDR3: CASSLEAGQGAYGYTF; DNA: TGTGCCAGCAGTCTTGAGGCGGGCCAGGGGGCCTATGGCTACACCTTC
D: -; V: TRBV19; length: 14; J: TRBJ1-1; size: -; CDR3: CASIGTETNTEAFF; DNA: TGTGCCAGTATCGGGACGGAAACGAACACTGAAGCTTTCTTT
D: -; V: TRBV7-9; length: 16; J: TRBJ1-4; size: -; CDR3: CASSLGAGATNEKLFF; DNA: TGTGCCAGCAGCTTGGGCGCAGGGGCAACTAATGAAAAACTGTTTTTT
D: -; V: TRBV6-5; length: 16; J: TRBJ2-6; size: -; CDR3: CASSYSNLAGANVLTF; DNA: TGTGCCAGCAGTTACTCGAATCTGGCTGGGGCCAACGTCCTGACTTTC
D: -; V: TRBV6-6; length: 12; J: TRBJ2-7; size: -; CDR3: CASRDSVHEQYF; DNA: TGTGCCAGCAGGGATAGTGTGCACGAGCAGTACTTC
D: -; V: TRBV7-2; length: 12; J: TRBJ2-1; size: once; CDR3: CASSFVDREQFF; DNA: TGTGCCAGCAGCTTTGTAGATAGGGAGCAGTTCTTC
D: -; V: TRBV4-1; length: 16; J: TRBJ2-1; size: -; CDR3: CASSQLARDTYNEQFF; DNA: TGCGCCAGCAGCCAACTAGCCCGGGACACCTACAATGAGCAGTTCTTC
D: -; V: TRBV9; length: 15; J: TRBJ1-1; size: few; CDR3: CASSVGSGVVTEAFF; DNA: TGTGCCAGCAGCGTAGGATCAGGGGTGGTCACTGAAGCTTTCTTT
D: -; V: TRBV20-1; length: 11; J: TRBJ1-3; size: -; CDR3: CSTPSGNTIYF; DNA: TGCAGTACACCCTCTGGAAACACCATATATTTT
D: -; V: TRBV7-9; length: 14; J: TRBJ2-3; size: -; CDR3: CASRRGASTDTQYF; DNA: TGTGCCAGCCGCCGCGGGGCTAGCACAGATACGCAGTATTTT
D: TRBD2; V: TRBV6-6; length: 13; J: TRBJ2-7; size: -; CDR3: CATGLAVSYEQYF; DNA: TGTGCCACCGGACTAGCGGTATCCTACGAGCAGTACTTC
D: -; V: TRBV27; length: 14; J: TRBJ2-2; size: -; CDR3: CASSTPFGAGELFF; DNA: TGTGCCAGCAGTACCCCGTTTGGGGCCGGGGAGCTGTTTTTT
D: -; V: TRBV10-3; length: 17; J: TRBJ2-7; size: -; CDR3: CAISDLGEYLSSYEQYF; DNA: TGTGCCATCAGCGACCTGGGGGAATACCTGAGCTCCTACGAGCAGTACTTC
D: TRBD1; V: TRBV18; length: 16; J: TRBJ1-5; size: -; CDR3: CASSPSGQEFNQPQHF; DNA: TGTGCCAGCTCACCTTCGGGACAGGAATTCAATCAGCCCCAGCATTTT
D: -; V: TRBV5-1; length: 13; J: TRBJ1-2; size: -; CDR3: CASSVQTSYGYTF; DNA: TGCGCCAGCAGCGTTCAGACCAGCTATGGCTACACCTTC
D: -; V: TRBV7-8; length: 16; J: TRBJ1-1; size: -; CDR3: CASSRLRGGENTEAFF; DNA: TGTGCCAGCAGTCGCCTAAGAGGCGGCGAAAACACTGAAGCTTTCTTT
D: -; V: TRBV5-1; length: 15; J: TRBJ1-1; size: -; CDR3: CASSLVAGMNTEAFF; DNA: TGCGCCAGCAGCTTGGTAGCAGGTATGAACACTGAAGCTTTCTTT
D: -; V: TRBV28; length: 19; J: TRBJ2-3; size: -; CDR3: CASSTPYHWLEASTDTQYF; DNA: TGTGCCAGCAGCACCCCCTACCATTGGCTAGAGGCTAGCACAGATACGCAGTATTTT
D: TRBD2; V: TRBV10-3; length: 15; J: TRBJ2-2; size: few; CDR3: CAASTGTSGAGELFF; DNA: TGTGCCGCATCAACCGGGACTAGCGGGGCCGGGGAGCTGTTTTTT
D: -; V: TRBV19; length: 15; J: TRBJ1-3; size: -; CDR3: CASSNPGDLGNTIYF; DNA: TGTGCCAGTAGTAATCCAGGGGATTTAGGAAACACCATATATTTT
D: -; V: TRBV4-3; length: 17; J: TRBJ2-2; size: -; CDR3: CASSQDRVPPGTGELFF; DNA: TGCGCCAGCAGCCAAGATCGGGTACCCCCGGGCACCGGGGAGCTGTTTTTT
D: TRBD1; V: TRBV29-1; length: 13; J: TRBJ1-5; size: -; CDR3: CSVGQGGNQPQHF; DNA: TGCAGCGTTGGACAGGGAGGGAATCAGCCCCAGCATTTT
D: -; V: TRBV23-1; length: 16; J: TRBJ2-3; size: -; CDR3: CASSSRGPLKTDTQYF; DNA: TGCGCCAGCAGTTCCCGCGGCCCCCTTAAGACAGATACGCAGTATTTT
D: TRBD1; V: TRBV6-5; length: 16; J: TRBJ1-2; size: -; CDR3: CASSYLPGQGEEGYTF; DNA: TGTGCCAGCAGTTATCTCCCGGGGCAGGGGGAGGAAGGCTACACCTTC
D: TRBD2; V: TRBV5-6; length: 15; J: TRBJ2-7; size: -; CDR3: CASSPDLAGGYEQYF; DNA: TGTGCCAGCAGCCCAGATTTAGCGGGAGGCTACGAGCAGTACTTC
D: -; V: TRBV9; length: 14; J: TRBJ1-3; size: few; CDR3: CASSVGTARNTIYF; DNA: TGTGCCAGCAGCGTCGGGACGGCCCGGAACACCATATATTTT
D: TRBD1; V: TRBV5-8; length: 14; J: TRBJ1-2; size: once; CDR3: CATSPGHRGYGYTF; DNA: TGTGCCACTTCGCCGGGACACAGGGGCTATGGCTACACCTTC
D: TRBD2; V: TRBV10-3; length: 17; J: TRBJ2-3; size: -; CDR3: CAISEAQSAGVTDTQYF; DNA: TGTGCCATCAGTGAGGCTCAATCCGCGGGAGTGACAGATACGCAGTATTTT
D: -; V: TRBV7-3; length: 15; J: TRBJ2-6; size: -; CDR3: CASSEGSSGANVLTF; DNA: TGTGCCAGCAGCGAAGGCAGCTCTGGGGCCAACGTCCTGACTTTC